This T cell receptor beta chain is from a study of T cell repertoires in cytomegalovirus infection. On the study more broadly: Both recently identified HLA-C-restricted and well-studied HLA-B-restricted CMV epitopes were used in the study. Public TCR beta signatures indicated both CMV infection and matching HLA type. Study results and caveats: CMV carriers having the relevant HLA were flagged by cumulative public TCR beta family frequency. Dominating the ex vivo response were HLA-C-restricted CMV-specific TCR beta clonotypes.

Each CDR3 protein is one row after TCRdb ran MiXCR on the reads. In the table there are roughly 860,000 distinct CDR3 sequences, around a third of which are singletons. From germline, CDR1 is MGHRA and CDR2 YSYEKL. The V gene end was trimmed by 1 base and the J gene end by 2 bases; junction bases not matched to a gene: 4. This CDR3 is 15 amino acids long. This clonotype has a handful of counts. The antigen is not known. Sequenced material: cultured CD8+ T cells from PBMCs, taken from culture after CMV antigen stimulation. The clonotype originates from a human donor in good health (CMV status not recorded). Some clones in this sample may be carry-over from other donors' samples. The chain joins TRBV4-1 to TRBJ1-2; 7 bases match TRBD1. The CDR3 is CASSQGVQGNYGYTF. The DNA of the CDR3 is TGCGCCAGCAGCCAAGGCGTACAGGGGAACTATGGCTACACCTTC.